This TCR beta chain comes out of a study of blood T cell repertoires in COVID-19. This clone was recorded once. Different DNA sequences within this sample yield the same CDR3. CDR1 is SGHRS, CDR2 YFSETQ, per germline. The CDR3 is 14 residues long. The ends lost 4 bases at V and 4 bases at J; junction bases unmatched: 6. The method was immunoSEQ multiplex PCR; TCRdb's version includes in-frame clones alone and lacks a portion of them. This sample carries some 310,000 clones, about nine tenths of them seen once, and the ten largest clones take roughly 2.9%. Followed over time, Seattle patients had been enrolled while infection was active.

This clonotype originated in a woman aged 30 to 39 with COVID-19, enrolled during active disease. The V and J genes are TRBV5-1 and TRBJ2-7; 9 bases map to TRBD1. Sequencing was carried out using peripheral blood. This CDR3 reads CASSLGTGTYEQYF. The CDR3 DNA reads TGCGCCAGCAGCCTGGGGACAGGGACATACGAGCAGTACTTC. Drawing the rest from reference TRBV5-1 and TRBJ2-7, the complete variable domain is KAGVTQTPRYLIKTRGQQVTLSCSPISGHRSVSWYQQTPGQGLQFLFEYFSETQRNKGNFPGRFSGRQFSNSRSEMNVSTLELGDSALYLCASSLGTGTYEQYFGPGTRLTVT.